One sample yielded the 22 T cell receptor beta chains listed below, sequenced in a study of graft-versus-host responses after intestinal transplantation. Their specific antigens are unknown. The protocol was immunoSEQ multiplex PCR, while the TCRdb copy is restricted to in-frame clones and leaves out a portion. The repertoire holds 84,000 or so clones, with approximately 92% as singletons. The sample was unstimulated CD8+ T cells sorted from spleen or lymph node cells, taken before transplant. These receptors were collected from a human donor who was the organ donor for an intestinal transplant.

The rearrangement links TRBV7-2 to TRBJ2-7; tentative D call: TRBD1 (6 bases). CDR1 and CDR2 (germline): SGHTA, FQGNSA. This CDR3 contains 15 residues. With 1 base removed from V and 2 bases from J, the gap between germline ends came to 12 bases. The CDR3 nucleotides are TGTGCCAGCAGCTTAGGAGCAGGGGATCCCTACGAGCAGTACTTC. Protein: CASSLGAGDPYEQYF.

The chain combines TRBV28 with TRBJ2-3, with D tentatively TRBD2 (6 bases). The CDR3 runs 13 residues. Germline lookup yields CDR1 MDHEN and CDR2 SYDVKM. Trimming removed 6 bases from V and 6 bases from J, with 13 bases in between. The CDR3 bases are TGTGCCAGCAGGCAGGCGGGGTCCGATACGCAGTATTTT. This sequence encodes CASRQAGSDTQYF.

This chain uses TRBV27 with TRBJ2-1; TRBD1 aligns across 10 bases. The CDR3 has 14 amino acids. The germline V gene encodes CDR1 MNHEY and CDR2 SMNVEV (reference sequence). Germline trimming cut 4 bases from V and 6 bases from J; bases unmatched to any gene: 3. CDR3 amino acids: CASSSGTGVNEQFF. The DNA for the CDR3 is TGTGCCAGCAGTTCCGGGACAGGGGTCAATGAGCAGTTCTTC.

A few counts support this clone. The chain joins TRBV20-1 to TRBJ2-3; D uncertain. Trimming took 3 bases from V and 10 from J, leaving 8 bases between them. CDR3 length: 10 amino acids. CDR1 DFQATT and CDR2 SNEGSKA come from the germline V gene (reference sequence). The CDR3 DNA reads as TGCAGTGCTAGGGCTGATGCGCAGTATTTT. This gives the protein CSARADAQYF.

The genes are TRBV28 and TRBJ2-3; the D gene is possibly TRBD1 (7 bases). From germline, CDR1 is MDHEN and CDR2 SYDVKM. CDR3 length: 14 amino acids. V lost 8 bases to trimming and J lost 4 bases, with 16 bases between them. CDR3 sequence (DNA): TGTGCCAGCGGGGGGACAGTCGGGCCAGATACGCAGTATTTT. Protein product: CASGGTVGPDTQYF.

The chain combines TRBV5-4 with TRBJ2-3; possibly TRBD1 for D (5 bases). Trimming took off 5 bases at V and 9 bases at J, with 16 bases between the two ends. Germline V lookup: CDR1 SGHNT, CDR2 YYREEE (reference sequence). The length of the CDR3 is 13 residues. The CDR3 sequence is CASSRVGAGTQYF. The CDR3 bases are TGTGCCAGCAGTCGCGTTGGGGCAGGGACGCAGTATTTT.

J is TRBJ2-2 and V is TRBV19; TRBD2 aligns across 7 bases. CDR3 length: 14 residues. CDR1 and CDR2 from the germline V gene are LNHDA and SQIVND (reference sequence). V lost 7 bases and J lost 5; bases outside the gene matches: 7. CDR3 sequence reads: CASTGWGGTGELFF. CDR3 DNA sequence: TGTGCCAGTACAGGGTGGGGGGGGACCGGGGAGCTGTTTTTT. Full variable domain (outside the CDR3, taken from reference TRBV19 and TRBJ2-2): DGGITQSPKYLFRKEGQNVTLSCEQNLNHDAMYWYRQDPGQGLRLIYYSQIVNDFQKGDIAEGYSVSREKKESFPLTVTSAQKNPTAFYLCASTGWGGTGELFFGEGSRLTVL.

This chain links TRBV14 with TRBJ1-1; tentative D call: TRBD1 (5 bases). Germline assignment: CDR1 SGHDN and CDR2 FVKESK. The CDR3 is made up of 14 amino acids. Deletions cut 2 bases from V and 8 bases from J, with 15 bases between. The CDR3 DNA follows: TGTGCCAGCAGCCAACGGGCGGGGGACTGGGAAGCTTTCTTT. It encodes CASSQRAGDWEAFF.

The chain recombines TRBV28 with TRBJ2-3, with D tentatively TRBD2 (5 bases). This CDR3 has 14 amino acids. Between the trimmed V and J ends, which lost 7 bases and 2 bases, there was a span of 13 bases. The germline V gene encodes CDR1 MDHEN and CDR2 SYDVKM. The CDR3 coding sequence is TGTGCCAGCACCATCGGGATTCTCACAGATACGCAGTATTTT. Its translation: CASTIGILTDTQYF.

The genes are TRBV5-4 and TRBJ2-7, with D possibly TRBD2 on 5 matching bases. CDR1 is SGHNT, CDR2 YYREEE, per germline (reference sequence). Between the trimmed V and J ends, which lost 0 bases and 4 bases, there was a span of 11 bases. CDR3 length equals 14 residues. The DNA of the CDR3 is TGTGCCAGCAGCTTGGTGGGCAGAGGGTACGAGCAGTACTTC. Amino acids: CASSLVGRGYEQYF.

This clone was seen once. The chain joins TRBV19 to TRBJ2-7; TRBD2 matches at 9 bases. After removal of 3 bases from V and 3 bases from J, the junction contained 6 bases not matched to a gene. The germline gives CDR1 LNHDA, CDR2 SQIVND (reference sequence). The CDR3 covers 15 residues. DNA of the CDR3: TGTGCCAGTAGTATCCTAGCGGGGTCTAACTACGAGCAGTACTTC. Translation: CASSILAGSNYEQYF.

V usage is TRBV4-2 and J usage is TRBJ2-1; D is possibly TRBD2 (5 bases). Germline lookup yields CDR1 LGHNA and CDR2 YNFKEQ. This CDR3 region has 13 residues. The V and J ends lost 1 base and 9 bases respectively, with 10 bases between them. The DNA for the CDR3 is TGTGCCAGCAGCCAAGCAGAACGGGGTGAGCAGTTCTTC. Encoded protein: CASSQAERGEQFF.

The chain uses TRBV2 and TRBJ1-1, with TRBD1 matching over 7 bases. The V gene end was trimmed by 1 base and the J gene end by 5 bases; junction bases not matched to a gene: 10. This CDR3 has 16 amino acids. Germline lookup yields CDR1 SNHLY and CDR2 FYNNEI. CDR3 sequence: CASSEGVRSRGTEAFF. The CDR3 nucleotides are TGTGCCAGCAGTGAAGGGGTCCGGTCCAGGGGGACTGAAGCTTTCTTT.

V gene TRBV6-1 combines with J gene TRBJ2-3; tentative D call: TRBD2 (6 bases). Looked up from germline, CDR1 is MNHNS and CDR2 is SASEGT. CDR3 length: 15 residues. Trimming pared 4 bases from V and 1 base from J, leaving 12 bases between. The CDR3 nucleotides are TGTGCCAGCAGTGGGGTTTCGGGGGGCACAGATACGCAGTATTTT. It translates to CASSGVSGGTDTQYF.

The V call is TRBV19, the J call TRBJ1-5; a weak D match, TRBD1 (6 bases). The CDR3 spans 13 residues. Germline V CDR1 and CDR2: LNHDA, SQIVND (reference sequence). Trimming stripped 7 bases from V and 4 bases from J, with 11 bases between. CDR3 sequence reads: CASNTGSNQPQHF. The CDR3 nucleotides are TGTGCCAGTAACACAGGGAGTAATCAGCCCCAGCATTTT.

The chain carries TRBV15 and TRBJ2-1; 12 bases match TRBD2. V lost 4 bases to trimming and J lost 8 bases; unmatched junction nucleotides: 6. The CDR3 is 15 amino acids. Germline CDR1 LNHNV, CDR2 YYDKDF (reference sequence). CDR3 sequence reads: CATSNGLAGLHEQFF. In nucleotides, the CDR3 is TGTGCCACCAGCAACGGACTAGCGGGGCTTCATGAGCAGTTCTTC. Supplemented by reference TRBV15 and TRBJ2-1, the full variable domain reads DAMVIQNPRYQVTQFGKPVTLSCSQTLNHNVMYWYQQKSSQAPKLLFHYYDKDFNNEADTPDNFQSRRPNTSFCFLDIRSPGLGDTAMYLCATSNGLAGLHEQFFGPGTRLTVL.

Here the CDR3 reads CASSLGEGEAFF. CDR3 DNA sequence: TGTGCCAGCAGCTTAGGGGAGGGGGAAGCTTTCTTT. This rearrangement joins TRBV11-3 to TRBJ1-1; D is possibly TRBD1 (5 bases). This CDR3 has 12 residues. Trimming removed 1 base from V and 8 bases from J, with 8 bases in between. CDR1 is SGHNT and CDR2 is YENEEA in the germline V gene.

V gene TRBV13 combines with J gene TRBJ2-7; no firm D call. This CDR3 has 13 amino acids. Trimming cost V 2 bases and J 2 bases, with 7 bases left between them. In germline, CDR1 is PRHDT, CDR2 FYEKMQ (reference sequence). In nucleotides, the CDR3 is TGTGCCAGCAGCTTAAGCCTGACCTACGAGCAGTACTTC. Translated: CASSLSLTYEQYF.

This sequence joins TRBV28 and TRBJ1-5, with a tentative D call TRBD1 (6 bases). The CDR3 sequence is 15 residues long. CDR1 is MDHEN and CDR2 is SYDVKM in the germline V gene. Trimming removed 5 bases at V and 0 bases at J, with 11 bases between. The CDR3 DNA sequence: TGTGCCAGCAGTCCACAGGGAGTTAGCAATCAGCCCCAGCATTTT. The encoded protein is CASSPQGVSNQPQHF. Filled out from reference TRBV28 and TRBJ1-5, the complete variable domain reads DVKVTQSSRYLVKRTGEKVFLECVQDMDHENMFWYRQDPGLGLRLIYFSYDVKMKEKGDIPEGYSVSREKKERFSLILESASTNQTSMYLCASSPQGVSNQPQHFGDGTRLSIL.

The chain couples TRBV5-5 to TRBJ2-5, with 10 bases lining up with TRBD2. The DNA matches TRBJ2-7 better at its end, which makes the J call doubtful. The germline gives CDR1 SGHKS, CDR2 YYEKEE (reference sequence). CDR3 length: 16 amino acids. The CDR3, as DNA: TGTGCCAGCAGCTTGGGGTCTAGCGGGAGAGTCTACGAGCAGTACTTC. Residues: CASSLGSSGRVYEQYF.

The rearrangement joins TRBV15 to TRBJ1-5; the D is unclear. Germline V gene lookup returns CDR1 LNHNV and CDR2 YYDKDF (reference sequence). The CDR3 loop spans 15 amino acids. Trimming took off 5 bases at V and 2 bases at J, with 13 bases between the two ends. CDR3 amino acids: CATSDGVEGNQPQHF. The CDR3 DNA sequence: TGTGCCACCAGCGATGGGGTGGAGGGCAATCAGCCCCAGCATTTT.

The gene calls are TRBV15 and TRBJ2-3; D ambiguous. There are 15 residues in the CDR3. Trimming took 3 bases from V and 3 from J, leaving 13 bases between them. CDR1 is LNHNV, CDR2 YYDKDF, per germline (reference sequence). CDR3 sequence: CATSRGWVQTDTQYF. The CDR3 DNA follows: TGTGCCACCAGCAGGGGCTGGGTCCAGACAGATACGCAGTATTTT. The complete variable domain, with remaining parts taken from reference TRBV15 and TRBJ2-3, reads DAMVIQNPRYQVTQFGKPVTLSCSQTLNHNVMYWYQQKSSQAPKLLFHYYDKDFNNEADTPDNFQSRRPNTSFCFLDIRSPGLGDTAMYLCATSRGWVQTDTQYFGPGTRLTVL.